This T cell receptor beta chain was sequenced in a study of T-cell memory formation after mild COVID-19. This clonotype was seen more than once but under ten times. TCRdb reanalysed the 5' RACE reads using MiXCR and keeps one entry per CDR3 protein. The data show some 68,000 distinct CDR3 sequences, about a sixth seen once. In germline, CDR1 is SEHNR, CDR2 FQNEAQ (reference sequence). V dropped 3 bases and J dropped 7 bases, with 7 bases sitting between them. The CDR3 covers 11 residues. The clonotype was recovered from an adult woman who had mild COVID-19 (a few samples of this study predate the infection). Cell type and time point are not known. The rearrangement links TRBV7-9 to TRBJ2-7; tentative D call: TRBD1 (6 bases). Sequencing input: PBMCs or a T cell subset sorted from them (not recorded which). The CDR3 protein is CASSFTGEQYF. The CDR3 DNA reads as TGTGCCAGCAGCTTTACAGGGGAGCAGTACTTC.